This T cell receptor beta chain derives from a study of brain T cells in children with intractable seizures. From germline, CDR1 is SGHTA and CDR2 FQGNSA. With 2 bases removed from V and 2 bases from J, the gap between germline ends came to 8 bases. The CDR3 is 14 amino acids. Here immunoSEQ multiplex PCR was the method, and the copy in TCRdb shows in-frame clones only, minus some. The table records hundreds of thousands of clones, 93% of them present only once. Time point here: blood from clinic visit 5 months post-surgery; TSC patient then seizure free. Only cases whose brain tissue showed the highest T cell transcript signatures were sequenced. At least one anti-epileptic drug was given before surgery.

The sample was peripheral blood, taken around 5 months after surgery. The TCR comes from a boy under two years old with tuberous sclerosis and intractable seizures. The rearrangement uses TRBV7-2 and TRBJ2-3; TRBD1 might be the D (6 bases). Here the CDR3 DNA reads TGTGCCAGCAGCTTAAAGGGGGTCACAGATACGCAGTATTTT. It is translated as CASSLKGVTDTQYF.